The entry that follows covers one T cell receptor beta chain sequence. There are 16 residues in the CDR3. J lost 2 bases, V lost 2 bases, and 9 bases had no gene match. Germline CDR1 reads SGHRS; CDR2 reads YFSETQ. The data originate from a study of blood T cell repertoires in COVID-19. Study-level information: Samples taken during acute and convalescent COVID-19 were collected in the United States, Italy and Spain. Nucleic acid was either cDNA or gDNA, and it came from T cells, B-cell-depleted T cells, or PBMCs.

TCRdb's copy holds only in-frame clones and misses some; the assay was immunoSEQ multiplex PCR. Seen here are fewer than 300,000 clones, 88% observed once, and the top ten hold 3.5% to 4.5%. What was sequenced was peripheral blood. V gene TRBV5-1 combines with J gene TRBJ2-7; TRBD1 aligns across 8 bases. This TCR was sampled from a man between 60 and 70 years old who had recovered from COVID-19. The CDR3 DNA follows: TGCGCCAGCAGCTTTTCCGGGGACAGGACAGCCTACGAGCAGTACTTC. This gives the protein CASSFSGDRTAYEQYF.